These 26 T cell receptor beta chains were all obtained from the same sample, sequenced in a study of cytomegalovirus exposure and HLA in healthy donors. With 60 Vbeta and 13 Jbeta primers, the PCR was carried out. Profiled with immunoSEQ multiplex PCR; TCRdb holds only in-frame clones, not every one. The data contain 94,000 or so clones, about two thirds of them singletons. The specimen was PBMCs. These receptors originate from a man between 60 and 75 years old in good health and CMV-seronegative.

The gene calls are TRBV6-5 and TRBJ2-1, with 9 positions matching TRBD2. With V trimmed by 4 bases and J by 3 bases, 4 bases remained unmatched. CDR3 size: 15 residues. Germline V gives CDR1 MNHEY, CDR2 SVGAGI. This CDR3 reads CASSFKREDYNEQFF. DNA of the CDR3: TGTGCCAGCAGTTTCAAGCGGGAGGACTACAATGAGCAGTTCTTC.

The rearrangement uses TRBV5-1 and TRBJ2-3; 7 bases are shared with TRBD1. The CDR3 is 14 residues long. Trimming cost V 4 bases and J 2 bases; bases outside gene matches: 4. Germline CDR1 is SGHRS and CDR2 is YFSETQ. This chain's CDR3 is CASSPGTVTDTQYF. In DNA form, the CDR3 reads TGCGCCAGCAGCCCCGGGACAGTCACAGATACGCAGTATTTT.

V gene TRBV5-1 combines with J gene TRBJ2-7, with D maybe TRBD1 (5 bases). The germline V and J ends were trimmed by 3 bases and 6 bases, with 16 bases remaining between them. The CDR3 contains 14 residues. Germline lookup yields CDR1 SGHRS and CDR2 YFSETQ. CDR3 loop: CASSSDSGLGEQYF. The CDR3 DNA is TGCGCCAGCAGCTCAGACAGTGGTCTCGGCGAGCAGTACTTC. Full variable domain (outside the CDR3, taken from reference TRBV5-1 and TRBJ2-7): KAGVTQTPRYLIKTRGQQVTLSCSPISGHRSVSWYQQTPGQGLQFLFEYFSETQRNKGNFPGRFSGRQFSNSRSEMNVSTLELGDSALYLCASSSDSGLGEQYFGPGTRLTVT.

The chain uses TRBV5-1 and TRBJ2-7, with 11 bases that match TRBD1. The J segment lost 5 bases and the V segment lost 3 bases, leaving 10 bases of the junction unmatched. Germline V gene data show CDR1 as SGHRS and CDR2 as YFSETQ. This CDR3 spans 16 amino acids. CDR3 sequence: CASSSTRDRGSNEQYF. DNA for the CDR3: TGCGCCAGCAGCTCCACCCGGGACAGGGGGTCGAACGAGCAGTACTTC.

The chain uses TRBV6-6 and TRBJ2-3, with 7 bases lining up with TRBD1. J was trimmed by 1 base and V by 2 bases; bases with no gene match: 6. CDR3 size: 16 residues. Germline V gene data show CDR1 as MNHNY and CDR2 as SVGAGI (reference sequence). The CDR3 region is CASSYPHGQGTDTQYF. The CDR3 DNA follows: TGTGCCAGCAGTTACCCGCATGGACAGGGCACAGATACGCAGTATTTT.

Only a few counts were recorded for this clone. V gene TRBV2 combines with J gene TRBJ1-2; weak D call: TRBD1 (6 bases). The ends were cut back, 8 bases at V and 0 bases at J, with 16 bases in the middle. This CDR3 has 15 residues. Germline CDR1 reads SNHLY; CDR2 reads FYNNEI. The CDR3 region has the DNA TGTGCCAGCTCCCAAGGGGGATTAGCTAACTATGGCTACACCTTC. This codes for CASSQGGLANYGYTF.

This clone turned up a few times. The chain couples TRBV6-1 to TRBJ1-5, with D possibly TRBD1 on 6 matching bases. V lost 6 bases to trimming and J lost 4 bases, with 16 bases between them. The CDR3 contains 15 residues. Germline lookup yields CDR1 MNHNS and CDR2 SASEGT. The CDR3 protein is CASSHRVEGNQPQHF. CDR3 sequence (DNA): TGTGCCAGCAGCCACAGGGTAGAGGGGAATCAGCCCCAGCATTTT.

This rearrangement joins TRBV6-1 to TRBJ1-2; 7 nucleotides match TRBD1. Trimming at V came to 5 bases and at J to 3 bases, leaving 9 bases not matched to a gene. The CDR3 is made up of 15 amino acids. Germline CDR1 and CDR2: MNHNS and SASEGT. CDR3 in DNA: TGTGCCAGCAGTACCGACAGGGATGCGGACTATGGCTACACCTTC. Translated, it gives CASSTDRDADYGYTF.

The gene calls are TRBV28 and TRBJ2-7, with 9 bases fitting TRBD1. V was clipped by 6 bases and J by 7 bases; unmatched bases: 4. Germline CDR1 MDHEN, CDR2 SYDVKM. This CDR3 spans 12 amino acids. The CDR3 here is CASRGQGWEQYF. The DNA for the CDR3 is TGTGCCAGCAGGGGACAGGGCTGGGAGCAGTACTTC.

J is TRBJ2-2 and V is TRBV7-8; TRBD1 matches at 7 bases. The CDR3 is 19 residues long. J gave up 8 bases and V 1 base, and 19 bases lay outside the gene matches. The germline V gene encodes CDR1 SGHVS and CDR2 FQNEAQ. The CDR3: CASSLVPTRTGSLPGELFF. The CDR3 coding sequence is TGTGCCAGCAGCTTAGTCCCCACCCGGACAGGTTCCCTCCCTGGGGAGCTGTTTTTT.

J is TRBJ2-5 and V is TRBV5-1, with 7 bases matching TRBD1. The CDR3 extends over 13 amino acids. Germline lookup yields CDR1 SGHRS and CDR2 YFSETQ. With V trimmed by 3 bases and J by 3 bases, 2 bases remained unmatched. CDR3 in amino acids: CASSYTGEETQYF. Written as DNA, the CDR3 is TGCGCCAGCAGCTATACAGGGGAAGAGACCCAGTACTTC.

This clone was picked up one time. The CDR3 here is CASRWEVRDEQYF. The CDR3 DNA reads as TGTGCCAGCAGGTGGGAGGTGAGGGACGAGCAGTACTTC. The chain links TRBV6-1 to TRBJ2-7; possible D gene TRBD2, 6 bases. Per germline, CDR1 MNHNS and CDR2 SASEGT. The CDR3 consists of 13 residues. Trimming removed 6 bases at V and 5 bases at J, with 14 bases between.

The gene calls are TRBV7-2 and TRBJ1-3; D gene unclear. Germline V CDR1 and CDR2: SGHTA, FQGNSA. This CDR3 has 16 amino acids. The V end was cut by 1 base, the J end by 0 bases, with 10 bases between. The CDR3 loop is CASSLVGGNSGNTIYF. CDR3 coding DNA: TGTGCCAGCAGCTTAGTCGGCGGTAACTCTGGAAACACCATATATTTT. Supplemented by reference TRBV7-2 and TRBJ1-3, the full variable domain reads GAGVSQSPSNKVTEKGKDVELRCDPISGHTALYWYRQSLGQGLEFLIYFQGNSAPDKSGLPSDRFSAERTGGSVSTLTIQRTQQEDSAVYLCASSLVGGNSGNTIYFGEGSWLTVV.

V gene TRBV2 combines with J gene TRBJ1-2, with 10 bases lining up with TRBD1. The CDR3 runs 12 residues. V lost 9 bases and J lost 8; bases outside the gene matches: 6. Germline V gene sequence: CDR1 SNHLY, CDR2 FYNNEI. The CDR3 sequence is CARAGTGDGYTF. The CDR3 coding sequence is TGTGCCAGGGCCGGGACAGGGGACGGCTACACCTTC.

The gene calls are TRBV4-1 and TRBJ2-1; a possible D gene is TRBD2 (5 bases). The CDR3 has 14 residues. Trimming removed 0 bases from V and 10 bases from J, with 13 bases in between. Germline assignment: CDR1 MGHRA and CDR2 YSYEKL. The DNA for the CDR3 is TGCGCCAGCAGCCAAGAGAGGGTTGGTGGGGAGCAGTTCTTC. It yields the protein CASSQERVGGEQFF.

The chain uses TRBV7-2 and TRBJ1-1, with a possible D match to TRBD1 (5 bases). The CDR3 spans 14 residues. V gave up 5 bases and J gave up 3 bases, with 13 bases separating them. CDR1 and CDR2 from the germline V gene are SGHTA and FQGNSA. The CDR3 protein is CASSRGATDTEAFF. Written as DNA, the CDR3 is TGTGCCAGCAGCCGCGGGGCGACCGACACTGAAGCTTTCTTT.

This clone was picked up one time. The V gene is TRBV10-3, the J gene TRBJ2-3; 9 bases match TRBD2. Germline assignment: CDR1 ENHRY and CDR2 SYGVKD. V gave up 2 bases and J gave up 1 base; unmatched junction bases: 13. There are 19 residues in the CDR3. The CDR3 spells CAISEDLAGNLGGTDTQYF. As DNA, the CDR3 is TGTGCCATCAGTGAGGATCTAGCGGGGAATCTTGGGGGCACAGATACGCAGTATTTT.

The chain couples TRBV2 to TRBJ2-2; 10 nucleotides agree with TRBD2. Germline CDR1 is SNHLY and CDR2 is FYNNEI. Trimming cost V 4 bases and J 5 bases; bases outside gene matches: 1. This CDR3 has 14 residues. CDR3 residues: CASSVAGGTGELFF. In DNA form, the CDR3 reads TGTGCCAGCAGTGTAGCGGGGGGTACCGGGGAGCTGTTTTTT.

In this sample, this clone turned up a few times. The chain is built from TRBV30 and TRBJ1-6; 8 nucleotides line up with TRBD1. The CDR3 consists of 14 residues. V was pared by 3 bases and J by 5 bases, with 3 bases of the junction left unmatched. Germline V CDR1 and CDR2: GTSNPN, SVGIG (reference sequence). DNA of the CDR3: TGTGCCTGGAGGGGGACAGGTGATAATTCACCCCTCCACTTT. Translated, it gives CAWRGTGDNSPLHF.

The rearrangement links TRBV5-1 to TRBJ1-2, with D hard to call. Germline-derived CDR1 and CDR2 are SGHRS and YFSETQ. Between the trimmed V and J ends, which lost 0 bases and 5 bases, there was a span of 17 bases. CDR3 size: 16 residues. The CDR3 DNA sequence: TGCGCCAGCAGCTTGGGGGCGGAGGTGCCTGTATATGGCTACACCTTC. Translation gives CASSLGAEVPVYGYTF.

In its sample, this clone was seen once. The genes are TRBV30 and TRBJ1-6; 7 positions agree with TRBD1. V lost 5 bases, J lost 7 bases, and 8 bases stayed unmatched. The CDR3 sequence is 14 residues long. CDR1 and CDR2 (germline): GTSNPN, SVGIG (reference sequence). CDR3 residues: CAWGRQGGNSPLHF. Here the CDR3 DNA reads TGTGCCTGGGGTAGACAGGGTGGAAATTCACCCCTCCACTTT.

V gene TRBV9 combines with J gene TRBJ2-4; 9 positions match TRBD1. The V and J ends lost 4 bases and 5 bases, in that order; junction bases with no gene match: 10. This CDR3 is 16 amino acids long. Looked up from germline, CDR1 is SGDLS and CDR2 is YYNGEE. CDR3 sequence: CASSPPGQGRQNIQYF. CDR3 sequence (DNA): TGTGCCAGCAGCCCTCCGGGACAGGGTCGCCAAAACATTCAGTACTTC.

The CDR3 DNA follows: TGCGCCAGCTCTCAACAGGGATCAACCTACGAGCAGTACTTC. The encoded protein is CASSQQGSTYEQYF. The V gene is TRBV5-1, the J gene TRBJ2-7; D possibly corresponds to TRBD1 (6 bases). The germline V and J ends were trimmed by 7 bases and 2 bases, with 16 bases remaining between them. Germline lookup yields CDR1 SGHRS and CDR2 YFSETQ. The length of the CDR3 is 14 residues.

Written as DNA, the CDR3 is TGTGCCAGCAGTGTGTTCAGGGCTAGCACAGATACGCAGTATTTT. Translating gives CASSVFRASTDTQYF. The V gene is TRBV2, the J gene TRBJ2-3, with TRBD1 as a possible D gene (5 bases). The V gene's germline CDR1 is SNHLY and CDR2 FYNNEI. This CDR3 spans 15 amino acids. Trimming stripped 4 bases from V and 0 bases from J, with 11 bases between. The full variable domain, its missing parts supplied by reference TRBV2 and TRBJ2-3, is EPEVTQTPSHQVTQMGQEVILRCVPISNHLYFYWYRQILGQKVEFLVSFYNNEISEKSEIFDDQFSVERPDGSNFTLKIRSTKLEDSAMYFCASSVFRASTDTQYFGPGTRLTVL.

V and J are TRBV7-9 and TRBJ1-1; TRBD1 matches at 8 bases. Germline CDR1 SEHNR, CDR2 FQNEAQ (reference sequence). With 7 bases clipped from V and 2 bases from J, the junction kept 6 bases outside the gene matches. The CDR3 is made up of 14 amino acids. The CDR3 loop is CASTWDRTNTEAFF. The CDR3 region has the DNA TGTGCCAGCACCTGGGACAGGACCAACACTGAAGCTTTCTTT.

The chain couples TRBV4-3 to TRBJ1-2; 7 bases are a match to TRBD1. This CDR3 has 15 residues. V shed 4 bases, J shed 4 bases, and the junction held 9 bases outside the gene matches. In germline, CDR1 is LGHNA, CDR2 YSLEER. CDR3 DNA sequence: TGCGCCAGCAGCCCAAGTCCAACAGGGGCCTATGGCTACACCTTC. It yields the protein CASSPSPTGAYGYTF.